Shown below are 14 T cell receptor beta chains from a single sample sequenced in a study of human T cells and chemical hapten exposure. Time point in this sample: patch test 2, 6 weeks after DPC sensitization. As to treatment: therapeutic diphenylcyclopropenone sensitization with weekly scalp DPC. TCRdb independently ran MiXCR on the RACE reads; one entry per CDR3 protein. The sample yields about 140,000 distinct CDR3 sequences, over 9.5% seen once. The specimen comprised whole blood, sampled in connection with sensitization to the hapten diphenylcyclopropenone (DPC). The receptors shown here come from a woman aged 45-59 years with alopecia areata. Some clones in this sample may be carry-over from other donors' samples.

V and J are TRBV5-5 and TRBJ2-1, with D uncertain. Germline CDR1 and CDR2: SGHKS and YYEKEE (reference sequence). V lost 4 bases and J lost 5, with 16 bases in between. The CDR3 runs to 15 residues. The CDR3 here is CASSPSPVRDNEQFF. In DNA form, the CDR3 reads TGTGCCAGCAGCCCTTCGCCGGTCCGGGACAATGAGCAGTTCTTC.

The chain joins TRBV5-4 to TRBJ2-2, with no clear D. This CDR3 is 15 amino acids long. The V gene lost 0 bases and the J gene lost 4 bases, with 10 bases spanning the gap. In germline, CDR1 is SGHNT, CDR2 YYREEE (reference sequence). The CDR3 sequence: CASSLVGGTTGELFF. CDR3 coding DNA: TGTGCCAGCAGCTTGGTTGGCGGAACCACCGGGGAGCTGTTTTTT.

This clonotype occurred many times. The gene calls are TRBV19 and TRBJ2-5, with TRBD2 as a possible D gene (6 bases). Deletions cut 9 bases from V and 1 base from J, with 18 bases between. CDR1 LNHDA and CDR2 SQIVND come from the germline V gene (reference sequence). This CDR3 spans 15 amino acids. The CDR3 here is CASTPRGRTQETQYF. The CDR3 DNA reads TGTGCCAGCACACCCCGGGGGAGGACCCAAGAGACCCAGTACTTC.

This clonotype turned up a few times. CDR3 nucleotide sequence: TGCAGTGCGTGGCCCGGGAAAGGGGATGAGCAGTTCTTC. Residues: CSAWPGKGDEQFF. The V and J genes are TRBV20-1 and TRBJ2-1, with D perhaps being TRBD1 or TRBD2 (5 bases each). The CDR3 runs 13 residues. The germline V gene has CDR1 DFQATT and CDR2 SNEGSKA (reference sequence). Trimming took off 6 bases at V and 8 bases at J, with 17 bases between the two ends.

This clonotype was recorded at least ten times. The chain has TRBV5-1 and TRBJ2-7; D gene unclear. Germline V lookup: CDR1 SGHRS, CDR2 YFSETQ. CDR3 length equals 12 residues. The V and J ends lost 4 bases and 3 bases respectively, with 8 bases between them. The CDR3, as DNA: TGCGCCAGCAGCCCCGGCAGCTACGAGCAGTACTTC. It is translated as CASSPGSYEQYF.

The sample holds many counts of this clonotype. The CDR3 here is CASSQGAGGDTQYF. DNA for the CDR3: TGCGCCAGCAGCCAGGGGGCGGGAGGAGATACGCAGTATTTT. The rearrangement uses TRBV5-1 and TRBJ2-3; D possibly matches TRBD1 or TRBD2 (8 bases each). V gave up 4 bases and J gave up 5 bases, with 14 bases separating them. Per germline, CDR1 SGHRS and CDR2 YFSETQ. This CDR3 comprises 14 residues.

The chain has TRBV6-2 or TRBV6-3 and TRBJ2-7; 12 bases map to TRBD2. The germline V gene has CDR1 MNHEY and CDR2 SVGEGT. The CDR3 consists of 15 residues. V lost 6 bases to trimming and J lost 2 bases; unmatched junction nucleotides: 5. The CDR3 here is CASRRLAGEAYEQYF. CDR3 coding DNA: TGTGCCAGCAGGAGACTAGCGGGAGAGGCCTACGAGCAGTACTTC.

Many counts were recorded for this clonotype. The chain uses TRBV11-2 and TRBJ2-1, with a possible D match to TRBD2 (6 bases). The germline V gene encodes CDR1 SGHAT and CDR2 FQNNGV. The CDR3 runs 15 residues. V lost 5 bases, J lost 3 bases, and 14 bases lay in between. The CDR3 DNA follows: TGTGCCAGCAGCCCAAGGACTACCCTCTACAATGAGCAGTTCTTC. As protein: CASSPRTTLYNEQFF.

The chain links TRBV7-9 to TRBJ2-5; 10 nucleotides align to TRBD1. Per the germline V gene, CDR1 is SEHNR and CDR2 is FQNEAQ (reference sequence). The junction had 2 bases not matched to a gene; V was cut back by 8 bases and J by 2 bases. CDR3 length: 13 amino acids. The CDR3 region is CASLDRGQETQYF. CDR3 DNA: TGTGCCAGCTTGGACAGGGGGCAAGAGACCCAGTACTTC.

This clonotype was detected ten times or more. The genes are TRBV3-1 and TRBJ2-1; no clear D. The CDR3 runs 16 residues. V lost 2 bases to trimming and J lost 6 bases, with 17 bases between them. Germline CDR1 LGHDT, CDR2 YNNKEL (reference sequence). The CDR3 bases are TGTGCCAGCAGCCAAACCCCCCTTCGAGGATTCAATGAGCAGTTCTTC. This codes for CASSQTPLRGFNEQFF.

The CDR3 spells CASSARLAGGSETQYF. The CDR3 DNA reads TGTGCCAGCAGCGCCCGACTAGCGGGAGGGTCGGAGACCCAGTACTTC. The V and J genes are TRBV11-2 and TRBJ2-5; the match to TRBD2 covers 14 bases. The germline V gene has CDR1 SGHAT and CDR2 FQNNGV. V shed 5 bases and J 5 bases; nucleotides not matched to a gene: 7. The CDR3 extends over 16 amino acids. Variable domain in full (rest from reference TRBV11-2 and TRBJ2-5): EAGVAQSPRYKIIEKRQSVAFWCNPISGHATLYWYQQILGQGPKLLIQFQNNGVVDDSQLPKDRFSAERLKGVDSTLKIQPAKLEDSAVYLCASSARLAGGSETQYFGPGTRLLVL.

This clonotype was seen at least ten times. This chain uses TRBV19 with TRBJ2-7, with a tentative D call TRBD1 (7 bases). Germline-derived CDR1 and CDR2 are LNHDA and SQIVND (reference sequence). V lost 1 base, J lost 0 bases, and 10 bases lay in between. CDR3 length: 15 amino acids. This CDR3 reads CASSIAGGPSYEQYF. Written as DNA, the CDR3 is TGTGCCAGTAGTATAGCAGGGGGGCCCTCCTACGAGCAGTACTTC.

This clonotype showed up just a few times. CDR3 protein: CASSAGEGRKTQYF. In DNA, the CDR3 is TGTGCCAGCAGCGCCGGGGAGGGGAGGAAGACCCAGTACTTC. V usage is TRBV9 and J usage is TRBJ2-5, with TRBD2 identical over 7 bases. V was clipped by 3 bases and J by 6 bases; unmatched bases: 8. Germline CDR1 is SGDLS and CDR2 is YYNGEE. This CDR3 has 14 amino acids.

This clonotype showed up just a few times. The genes are TRBV20-1 and TRBJ2-1, with 11 bases fitting TRBD2. Looked up from germline, CDR1 is DFQATT and CDR2 is SNEGSKA (reference sequence). Losses at the gene ends were 5 bases for V and 0 bases for J; bases not matched to a gene: 3. The CDR3 covers 15 residues. The CDR3: CSAYGTSGSYNEQFF. CDR3 nucleotides: TGCAGTGCTTACGGGACTAGCGGCTCCTACAATGAGCAGTTCTTC.